Below, one T cell receptor beta chain is given with its context. The antigen remains undetermined. This record belongs to a study of a mutant IDH1 vaccine in newly diagnosed glioma. Data came from immunoSEQ multiplex PCR; TCRdb stores just in-frame clones and leaves some out. Of some 50,000 clones listed, about 65% are singletons. Documented time point: week 47, end of study. All doses held 300 ug of mutant IDH1 20-mer peptide, with topical imiquimod. Between the trimmed V and J ends, which lost 0 bases and 4 bases, there was a span of 12 bases. The CDR3 is 15 residues long. In germline, CDR1 is WNHNN, CDR2 SYGVQD (reference sequence).

The V and J genes are TRBV10-1 and TRBJ1-1; D gene unclear. This TCR was recovered from a man aged 40-49 years with glioma. Some clones in this sample may be carry-over from other donors' samples. The input for sequencing was peripheral blood mononuclear cells (PBMCs), taken from a glioma patient whose treatment included an IDH1 peptide vaccine. CDR3 protein: CASSESLAPATEAFF. The CDR3 nucleotides are TGCGCCAGCAGTGAGTCGTTGGCCCCGGCCACTGAAGCTTTCTTT.